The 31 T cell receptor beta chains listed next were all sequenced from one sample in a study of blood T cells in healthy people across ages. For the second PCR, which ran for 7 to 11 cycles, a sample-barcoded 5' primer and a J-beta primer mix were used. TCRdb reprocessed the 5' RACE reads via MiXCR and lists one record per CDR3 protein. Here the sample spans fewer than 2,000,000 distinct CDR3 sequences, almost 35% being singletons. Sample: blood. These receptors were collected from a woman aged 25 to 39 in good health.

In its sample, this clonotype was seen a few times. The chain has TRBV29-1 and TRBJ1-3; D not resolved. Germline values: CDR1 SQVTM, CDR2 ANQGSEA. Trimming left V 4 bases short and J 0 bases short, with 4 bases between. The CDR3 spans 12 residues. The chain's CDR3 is CSVAISGNTIYF. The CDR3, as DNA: TGCAGCGTTGCCATCTCTGGAAACACCATATATTTT.

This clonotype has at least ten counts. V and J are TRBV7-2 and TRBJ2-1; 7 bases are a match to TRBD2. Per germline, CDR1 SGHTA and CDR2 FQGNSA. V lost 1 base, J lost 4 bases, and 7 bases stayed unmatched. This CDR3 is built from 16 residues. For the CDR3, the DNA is TGTGCCAGCAGCTTAGTAGGGGCGGGAGCTTACAATGAGCAGTTCTTC. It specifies CASSLVGAGAYNEQFF. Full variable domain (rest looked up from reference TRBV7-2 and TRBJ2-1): GAGVSQSPSNKVTEKGKDVELRCDPISGHTALYWYRQSLGQGLEFLIYFQGNSAPDKSGLPSDRFSAERTGGSVSTLTIQRTQQEDSAVYLCASSLVGAGAYNEQFFGPGTRLTVL.

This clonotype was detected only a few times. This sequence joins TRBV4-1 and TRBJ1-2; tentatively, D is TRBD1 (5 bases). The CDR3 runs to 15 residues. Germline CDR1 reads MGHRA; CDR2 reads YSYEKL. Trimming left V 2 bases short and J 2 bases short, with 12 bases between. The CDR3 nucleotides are TGCGCCAGCAGCCAACGGCAGGGTGGAAACTATGGCTACACCTTC. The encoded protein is CASSQRQGGNYGYTF.

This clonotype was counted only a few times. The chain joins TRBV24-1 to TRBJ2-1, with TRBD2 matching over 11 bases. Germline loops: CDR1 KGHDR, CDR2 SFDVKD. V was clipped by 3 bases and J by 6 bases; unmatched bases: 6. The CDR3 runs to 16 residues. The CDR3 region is CATSDRSGTSGNEQFF. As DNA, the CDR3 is TGTGCCACCAGTGATCGCTCCGGGACTAGCGGCAATGAGCAGTTCTTC.

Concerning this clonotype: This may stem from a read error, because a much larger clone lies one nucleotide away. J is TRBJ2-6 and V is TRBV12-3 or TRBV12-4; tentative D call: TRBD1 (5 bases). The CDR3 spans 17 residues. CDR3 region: CASSLGQGNSGANVQTF. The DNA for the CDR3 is TGTGCCAGCAGTTTAGGGCAGGGAAACTCTGGGGCCAACGTCCAGACTTTC.

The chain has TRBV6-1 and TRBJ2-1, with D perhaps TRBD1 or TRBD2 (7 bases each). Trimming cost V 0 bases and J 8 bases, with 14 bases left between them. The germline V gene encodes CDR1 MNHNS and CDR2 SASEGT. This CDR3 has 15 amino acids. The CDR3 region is CASSEAGGGKDEQFF. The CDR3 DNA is TGTGCCAGCAGTGAAGCGGGAGGGGGCAAGGATGAGCAGTTCTTC.

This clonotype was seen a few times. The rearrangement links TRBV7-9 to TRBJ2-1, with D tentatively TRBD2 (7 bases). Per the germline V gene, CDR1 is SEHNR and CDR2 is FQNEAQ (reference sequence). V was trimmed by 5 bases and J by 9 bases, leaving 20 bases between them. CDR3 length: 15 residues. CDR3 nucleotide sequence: TGTGCCAGCAGCCCAGCACAGGGAGGGGGGGGTGAGCAGTTCTTC. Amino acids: CASSPAQGGGGEQFF. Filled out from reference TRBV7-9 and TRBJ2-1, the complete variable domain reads DTGVSQNPRHKITKRGQNVTFRCDPISEHNRLYWYRQTLGQGPEFLTYFQNEAQLEKSRLLSDRFSAERPKGSFSTLEIQRTEQGDSAMYLCASSPAQGGGGEQFFGPGTRLTVL.

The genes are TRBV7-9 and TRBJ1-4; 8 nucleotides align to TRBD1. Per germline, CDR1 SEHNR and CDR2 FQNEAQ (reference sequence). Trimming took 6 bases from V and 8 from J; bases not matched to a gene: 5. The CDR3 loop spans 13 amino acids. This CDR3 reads CASRQGVWEKLFF. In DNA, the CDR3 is TGTGCCAGCAGACAGGGGGTGTGGGAAAAACTGTTTTTT.

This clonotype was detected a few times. The CDR3: CASSLPGPDNEQFF. CDR3 sequence (DNA): TGTGCCAGCAGCTTACCGGGGCCGGACAATGAGCAGTTCTTC. This chain links TRBV7-2 with TRBJ2-1, with D perhaps TRBD1 or TRBD2 (5 bases each). The CDR3 runs to 14 residues. The ends were cut back, 2 bases at V and 5 bases at J, with 10 bases in the middle. Per the germline V gene, CDR1 is SGHTA and CDR2 is FQGNSA.

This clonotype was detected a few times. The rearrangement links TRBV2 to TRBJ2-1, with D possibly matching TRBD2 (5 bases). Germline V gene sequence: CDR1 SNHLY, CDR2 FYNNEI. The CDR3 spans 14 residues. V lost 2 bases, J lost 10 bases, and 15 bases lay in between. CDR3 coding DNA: TGTGCCAGCAGTGAATATCTAGCCCTGGGGGAGCAGTTCTTC. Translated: CASSEYLALGEQFF.

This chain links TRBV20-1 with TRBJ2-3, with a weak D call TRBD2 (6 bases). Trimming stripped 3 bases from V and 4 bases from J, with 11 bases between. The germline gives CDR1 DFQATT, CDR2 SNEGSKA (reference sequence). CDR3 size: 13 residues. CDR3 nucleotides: TGCAGTGCTAGTCCCAGCGGGCCAGATACGCAGTATTTT. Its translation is CSASPSGPDTQYF.

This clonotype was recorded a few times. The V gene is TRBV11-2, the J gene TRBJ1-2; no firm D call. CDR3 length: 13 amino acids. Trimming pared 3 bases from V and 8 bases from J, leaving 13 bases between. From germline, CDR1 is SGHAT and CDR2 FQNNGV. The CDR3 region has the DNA TGTGCCAGCAGCTTCGACCGGAAAAGCGGCTACACCTTC. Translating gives CASSFDRKSGYTF. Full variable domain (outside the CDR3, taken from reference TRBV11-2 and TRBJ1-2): EAGVAQSPRYKIIEKRQSVAFWCNPISGHATLYWYQQILGQGPKLLIQFQNNGVVDDSQLPKDRFSAERLKGVDSTLKIQPAKLEDSAVYLCASSFDRKSGYTFGSGTRLTVV.

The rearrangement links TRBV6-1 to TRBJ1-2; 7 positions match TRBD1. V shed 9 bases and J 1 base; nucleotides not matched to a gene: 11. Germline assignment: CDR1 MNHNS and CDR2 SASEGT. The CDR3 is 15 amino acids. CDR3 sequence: CASSRQGLLNYGYTF. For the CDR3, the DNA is TGTGCCAGTAGCCGACAGGGCTTGCTTAACTATGGCTACACCTTC.

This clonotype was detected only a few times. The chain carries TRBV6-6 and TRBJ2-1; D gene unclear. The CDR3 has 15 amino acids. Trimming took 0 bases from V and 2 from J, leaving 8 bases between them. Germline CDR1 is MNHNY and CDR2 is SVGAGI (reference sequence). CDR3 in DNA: TGTGCCAGCAGTTACTCGAGAAGCCCCTACAATGAGCAGTTCTTC. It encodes CASSYSRSPYNEQFF.

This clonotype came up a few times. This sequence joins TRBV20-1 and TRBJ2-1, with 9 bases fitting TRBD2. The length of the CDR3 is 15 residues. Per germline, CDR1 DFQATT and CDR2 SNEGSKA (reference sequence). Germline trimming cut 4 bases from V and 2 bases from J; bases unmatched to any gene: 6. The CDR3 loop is CSATSGAIAYNEQFF. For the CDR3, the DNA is TGCAGTGCTACTAGCGGGGCCATTGCCTACAATGAGCAGTTCTTC.

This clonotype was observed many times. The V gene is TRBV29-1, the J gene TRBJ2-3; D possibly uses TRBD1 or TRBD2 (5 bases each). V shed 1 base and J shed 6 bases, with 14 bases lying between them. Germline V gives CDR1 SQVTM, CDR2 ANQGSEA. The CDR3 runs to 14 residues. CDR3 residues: CSVEAGPTMDTQYF. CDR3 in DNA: TGCAGCGTTGAAGCGGGGCCTACCATGGATACGCAGTATTTT.

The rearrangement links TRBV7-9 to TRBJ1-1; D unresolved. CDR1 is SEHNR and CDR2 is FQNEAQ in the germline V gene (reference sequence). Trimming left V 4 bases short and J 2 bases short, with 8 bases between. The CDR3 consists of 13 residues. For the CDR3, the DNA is TGTGCCAGCAGCTCAGCTACTAACACTGAAGCTTTCTTT. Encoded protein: CASSSATNTEAFF.

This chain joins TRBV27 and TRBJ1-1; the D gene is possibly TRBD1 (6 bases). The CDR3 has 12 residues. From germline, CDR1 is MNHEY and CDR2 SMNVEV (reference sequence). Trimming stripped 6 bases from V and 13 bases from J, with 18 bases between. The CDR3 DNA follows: TGTGCCAGCAGGCCTCCCACAGGGTTAGGTTTCTTT. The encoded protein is CASRPPTGLGFF.

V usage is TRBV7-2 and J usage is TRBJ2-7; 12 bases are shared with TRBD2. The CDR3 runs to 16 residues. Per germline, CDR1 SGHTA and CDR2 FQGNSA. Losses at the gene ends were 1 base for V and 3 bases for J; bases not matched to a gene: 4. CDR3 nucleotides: TGTGCCAGCAGCTTAGTCCTAGCGGGGGGGAACTACGAGCAGTACTTC. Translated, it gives CASSLVLAGGNYEQYF.

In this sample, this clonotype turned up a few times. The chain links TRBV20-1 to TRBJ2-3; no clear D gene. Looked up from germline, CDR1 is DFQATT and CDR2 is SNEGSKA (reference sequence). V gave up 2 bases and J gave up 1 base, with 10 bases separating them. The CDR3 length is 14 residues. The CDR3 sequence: CSARPLRGTDTQYF. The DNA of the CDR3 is TGCAGTGCTAGACCCTTACGCGGCACAGATACGCAGTATTTT.

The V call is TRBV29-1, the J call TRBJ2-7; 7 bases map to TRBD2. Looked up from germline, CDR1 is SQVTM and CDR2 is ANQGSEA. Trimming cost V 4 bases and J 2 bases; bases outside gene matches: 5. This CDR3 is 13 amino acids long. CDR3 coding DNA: TGCAGCGTTGCTAGCGGAGAAACCTACGAGCAGTACTTC. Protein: CSVASGETYEQYF.

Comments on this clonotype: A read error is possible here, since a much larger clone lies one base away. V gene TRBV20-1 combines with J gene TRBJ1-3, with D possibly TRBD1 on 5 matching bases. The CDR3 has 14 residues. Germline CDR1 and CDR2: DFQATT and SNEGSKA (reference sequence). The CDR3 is CSAFAGTAGNTTYF. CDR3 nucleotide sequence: TGCAGTGCATTCGCCGGGACCGCTGGAAACACCACATATTTT.

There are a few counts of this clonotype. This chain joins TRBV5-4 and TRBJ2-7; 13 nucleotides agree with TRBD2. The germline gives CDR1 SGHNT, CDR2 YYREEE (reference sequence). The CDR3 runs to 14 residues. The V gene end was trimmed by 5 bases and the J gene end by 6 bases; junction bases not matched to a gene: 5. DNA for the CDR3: TGTGCCAGCAGTTCCGGACTAGCGGGAGCCGAGCAGTACTTC. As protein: CASSSGLAGAEQYF. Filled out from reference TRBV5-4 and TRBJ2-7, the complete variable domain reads ETGVTQSPTHLIKTRGQQVTLRCSSQSGHNTVSWYQQALGQGPQFIFQYYREEENGRGNFPPRFSGLQFPNYSSELNVNALELDDSALYLCASSSGLAGAEQYFGPGTRLTVT.

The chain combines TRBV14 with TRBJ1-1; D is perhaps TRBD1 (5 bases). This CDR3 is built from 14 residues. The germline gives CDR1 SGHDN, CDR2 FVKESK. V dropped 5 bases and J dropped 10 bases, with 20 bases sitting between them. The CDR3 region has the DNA TGTGCCAGCAGCTGGGACGGAACTCCTGGGGGAGCTTTCTTT. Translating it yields CASSWDGTPGGAFF.

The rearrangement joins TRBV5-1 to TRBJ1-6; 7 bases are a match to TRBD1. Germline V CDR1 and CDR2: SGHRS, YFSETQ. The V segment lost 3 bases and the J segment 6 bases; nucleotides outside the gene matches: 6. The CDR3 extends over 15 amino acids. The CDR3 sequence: CASSSGDRSNSPLHF. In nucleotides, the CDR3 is TGCGCCAGCAGCTCCGGGGACAGAAGTAATTCACCCCTCCACTTT. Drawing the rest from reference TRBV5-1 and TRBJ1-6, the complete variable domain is KAGVTQTPRYLIKTRGQQVTLSCSPISGHRSVSWYQQTPGQGLQFLFEYFSETQRNKGNFPGRFSGRQFSNSRSEMNVSTLELGDSALYLCASSSGDRSNSPLHFGNGTRLTVT.

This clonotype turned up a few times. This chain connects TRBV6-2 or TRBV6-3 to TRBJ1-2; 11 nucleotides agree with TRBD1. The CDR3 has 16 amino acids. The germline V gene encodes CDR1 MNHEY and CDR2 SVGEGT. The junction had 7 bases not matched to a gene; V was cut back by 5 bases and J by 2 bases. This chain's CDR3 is CASSNVGQGANYGYTF. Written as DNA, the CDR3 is TGTGCCAGCAGTAACGTCGGACAGGGGGCCAACTATGGCTACACCTTC.

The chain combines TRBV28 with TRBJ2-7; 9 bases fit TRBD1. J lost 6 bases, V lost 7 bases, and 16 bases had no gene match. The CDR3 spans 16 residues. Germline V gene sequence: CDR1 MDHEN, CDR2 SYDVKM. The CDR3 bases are TGTGCCAGCACCATTGGACCGGGACAGGGTCATACCGAGCAGTACTTC. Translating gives CASTIGPGQGHTEQYF.

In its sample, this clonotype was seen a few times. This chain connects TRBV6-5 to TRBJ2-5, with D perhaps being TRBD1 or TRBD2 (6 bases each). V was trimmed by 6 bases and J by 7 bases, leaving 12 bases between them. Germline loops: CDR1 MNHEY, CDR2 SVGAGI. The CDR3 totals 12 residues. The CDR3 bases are TGTGCCAGCAGACCCGAGGGGGGGACCCAGTACTTC. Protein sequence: CASRPEGGTQYF.

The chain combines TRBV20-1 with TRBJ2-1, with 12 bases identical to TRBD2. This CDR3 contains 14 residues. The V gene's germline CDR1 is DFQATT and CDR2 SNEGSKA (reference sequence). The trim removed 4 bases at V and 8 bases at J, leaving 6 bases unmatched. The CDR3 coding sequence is TGCAGTGCTACTCGGACTAGCGGGATCGATGAGCAGTTCTTC. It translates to CSATRTSGIDEQFF.

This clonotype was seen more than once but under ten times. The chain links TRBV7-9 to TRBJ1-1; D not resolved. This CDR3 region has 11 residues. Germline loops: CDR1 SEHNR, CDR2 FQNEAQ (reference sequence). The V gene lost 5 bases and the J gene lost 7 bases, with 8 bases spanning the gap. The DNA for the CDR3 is TGTGCCAGCAGCGGGGTTAGTGAAGCTTTCTTT. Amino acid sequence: CASSGVSEAFF.

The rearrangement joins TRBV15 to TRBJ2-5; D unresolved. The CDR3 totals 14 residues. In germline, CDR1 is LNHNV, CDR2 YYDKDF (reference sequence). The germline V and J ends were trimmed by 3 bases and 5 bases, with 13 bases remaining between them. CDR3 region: CATSRDLKSETQYF. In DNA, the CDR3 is TGTGCCACCAGCAGGGACCTCAAATCGGAGACCCAGTACTTC.